This is a list of T cell receptor beta chains from one sample in a study of T-cell memory formation after mild COVID-19. From the 5' RACE reads, TCRdb called clonotypes with MiXCR, one entry per CDR3 protein. The sample consists of around 250,000 distinct CDR3 sequences, approximately 15% of them appearing once. Material for sequencing was PBMCs or a T cell subset sorted from them (not recorded which). Receptors were obtained from an adult woman who had mild COVID-19 (a few samples of this study predate the infection). Cell type and time point are not known. Each CDR3 is given with its conserved first and last residue. A D gene is named only where the DNA matches it firmly. Where a row states a size, it is once, few, many or the class of an expanded clone; other rows omit it.

j_call: TRBJ1-1; v_call: TRBV9; d_call: TRBD1; clone_size: -; cdr3_aa: CASSVEGQGNTEAFF; cdr3_nt: TGTGCCAGCAGCGTAGAGGGACAGGGGAACACTGAAGCTTTCTTT
j_call: TRBJ2-5; v_call: TRBV5-4; d_call: TRBD2; clone_size: few; cdr3_aa: CASSSREGETQYF; cdr3_nt: TGTGCCAGCAGCTCCAGGGAGGGAGAGACCCAGTACTTC
j_call: TRBJ2-4; v_call: TRBV5-5; d_call: TRBD2; clone_size: few; cdr3_aa: CASIRGVYSSKNIQYF; cdr3_nt: TGTGCCAGCATCCGGGGGGTCTATTCGTCCAAAAACATTCAGTACTTC
j_call: TRBJ2-5; v_call: TRBV12-3/TRBV12-4; d_call: -; clone_size: -; cdr3_aa: CASSLSSGRETQYF; cdr3_nt: TGTGCCAGCAGTTTGAGTTCGGGTAGAGAGACCCAGTACTTC
j_call: TRBJ1-5; v_call: TRBV7-9; d_call: -; clone_size: once; cdr3_aa: CASSESKSNQPQHF; cdr3_nt: TGTGCCAGCAGCGAAAGTAAGAGCAATCAGCCCCAGCATTTT
j_call: TRBJ2-1; v_call: TRBV18; d_call: TRBD1; clone_size: once; cdr3_aa: CASSPGTGGSYNEQFF; cdr3_nt: TGTGCCAGCTCACCTGGGACAGGGGGATCCTACAATGAGCAGTTCTTC
j_call: TRBJ1-1; v_call: TRBV5-1; d_call: TRBD1; clone_size: few; cdr3_aa: CASSSSGGLNTEAFF; cdr3_nt: TGCGCCAGCAGCTCTTCAGGGGGCCTGAACACTGAAGCTTTCTTT
j_call: TRBJ2-3; v_call: TRBV5-1; d_call: -; clone_size: -; cdr3_aa: CASSSPWRGPSDTQYF; cdr3_nt: TGCGCCAGCAGCTCCCCGTGGCGGGGGCCCTCCGATACGCAGTATTTT
j_call: TRBJ2-3; v_call: TRBV5-1; d_call: -; clone_size: many; cdr3_aa: CASSIITTDTQYF; cdr3_nt: TGCGCCAGCAGCATAATTACCACAGATACGCAGTATTTT
j_call: TRBJ2-3; v_call: TRBV4-3; d_call: -; clone_size: many; cdr3_aa: CASSQALDYGGCFF; cdr3_nt: TGCGCCAGCAGCCAAGCCTTGGACTATGGAGGGTGTTTCTTC
j_call: TRBJ1-2; v_call: TRBV20-1; d_call: -; clone_size: few; cdr3_aa: CSAQRGTYGYTF; cdr3_nt: TGCAGTGCCCAGAGGGGGACCTATGGCTACACCTTC
j_call: TRBJ1-6; v_call: TRBV20-1; d_call: TRBD1; clone_size: -; cdr3_aa: CSARGQGESPLHF; cdr3_nt: TGCAGTGCTAGGGGGCAGGGGGAATCACCCCTCCACTTT
j_call: TRBJ2-1; v_call: TRBV12-3/TRBV12-4; d_call: TRBD2; clone_size: -; cdr3_aa: CASSQLAANYNEQFF; cdr3_nt: TGTGCCAGCAGTCAACTAGCGGCAAACTACAATGAGCAGTTCTTC
j_call: TRBJ1-2; v_call: TRBV24-1; d_call: -; clone_size: -; cdr3_aa: CATSDIGPQGGYTF; cdr3_nt: TGTGCCACCAGTGATATCGGGCCCCAAGGGGGCTACACCTTC
j_call: TRBJ2-5; v_call: TRBV9; d_call: TRBD2; clone_size: -; cdr3_aa: CASSVGPSGGATQYF; cdr3_nt: TGTGCCAGCAGCGTAGGTCCTAGCGGAGGAGCGACCCAGTACTTC